Following are 30 T cell receptor beta chains from one sample sequenced in a study of blood T cell repertoires in COVID-19 (dated by TCRdb to the early 2020s). Library construction relied on the immunoSEQ multiplex PCR assay. Here the immuneACCESS table is served through TCRdb, limited to in-frame sequences with V and J called. Missing clones are a known gap in these copies; in checked studies unresolved V genes cover under half, and the rest lacks a known reason. This sample has some 350,000 clones in its table, and 80% to 90% of those were observed once. Of the sample, roughly 1% falls within the top ten clones. The sample taken for sequencing was PBMCs or T cells enriched from blood (not recorded which). The receptor set was obtained from a man between 18 and 35 years old who had recovered from COVID-19.

This clone was counted once. The chain couples TRBV29-1 to TRBJ2-3; 7 bases line up with TRBD1. Per the germline V gene, CDR1 is SQVTM and CDR2 is ANQGSEA. V lost 4 bases to trimming and J lost 0 bases; unmatched junction nucleotides: 1. The CDR3 consists of 13 residues. The CDR3 nucleotides are TGCAGCGTTGGAGGGGGCAGCACAGATACGCAGTATTTT. Translating it yields CSVGGGSTDTQYF.

The chain couples TRBV4-3 to TRBJ2-1, with a weak D call TRBD1 (5 bases). The CDR3 runs to 18 residues. CDR1 is LGHNA and CDR2 is YSLEER in the germline V gene. The V and J ends lost 0 bases and 12 bases respectively, with 27 bases between them. The CDR3: CASSQDRPGRVRDHRQFF. CDR3 nucleotides: TGCGCCAGCAGCCAAGATCGCCCAGGCAGGGTTAGGGATCATAGGCAGTTCTTC.

V is TRBV15 and J is TRBJ1-5; 9 bases match TRBD1. V lost 6 bases, J lost 6 bases, and 3 bases stayed unmatched. This CDR3 is 13 amino acids long. Germline V gives CDR1 LNHNV, CDR2 YYDKDF (reference sequence). This chain's CDR3 is CATRGQGLQPQHF. The CDR3 nucleotides read TGTGCCACCAGGGGACAGGGACTTCAGCCCCAGCATTTT.

The rearrangement uses TRBV5-6 and TRBJ2-5; D is undetermined. CDR3 length equals 15 residues. CDR1 SGHDT and CDR2 YYEEEE come from the germline V gene. The V end was cut by 0 bases, the J end by 4 bases, with 13 bases between. In DNA form, the CDR3 reads TGTGCCAGCAGCTTGGGCGGATACGGCTCAGAGACCCAGTACTTC. Amino acid sequence: CASSLGGYGSETQYF.

This clone was recorded only once. This chain connects TRBV13 to TRBJ1-5; no firm D call. Per the germline V gene, CDR1 is PRHDT and CDR2 is FYEKMQ (reference sequence). The CDR3 has 13 residues. V lost 0 bases and J 9 bases, leaving 9 bases between the germline ends. CDR3 protein: CASSLGATTPQHF. CDR3 nucleotides: TGTGCCAGCAGCTTAGGGGCAACCACGCCCCAGCATTTT. Filled out from reference TRBV13 and TRBJ1-5, the complete variable domain reads AAGVIQSPRHLIKEKRETATLKCYPIPRHDTVYWYQQGPGQDPQFLISFYEKMQSDKGSIPDRFSAQQFSDYHSELNMSSLELGDSALYFCASSLGATTPQHFGDGTRLSIL.

This clone was picked up one time. The chain is built from TRBV27 and TRBJ1-2; 7 positions agree with TRBD1. This CDR3 region has 17 residues. Germline CDR1 is MNHEY and CDR2 is SMNVEV (reference sequence). V was pared by 7 bases and J by 4 bases, with 18 bases of the junction left unmatched. The CDR3 region has the DNA TGTGCCAGCACCAGAACCGGGACAGTTGGTATCATCTATGGCTACACCTTC. It specifies CASTRTGTVGIIYGYTF.

This clone was detected once. At the DNA level, this CDR3 is encoded by other sequences in the same sample as well. The chain combines TRBV5-1 with TRBJ1-1; 7 bases are a match to TRBD1. The junction had 4 bases not matched to a gene; V was cut back by 4 bases and J by 1 base. This CDR3 is 14 amino acids long. Germline CDR1 reads SGHRS; CDR2 reads YFSETQ. CDR3 loop: CASSRDSKNTEAFF. Written as DNA, the CDR3 is TGCGCCAGCAGCCGGGACAGCAAGAACACTGAAGCTTTCTTT. Supplemented by reference TRBV5-1 and TRBJ1-1, the full variable domain reads KAGVTQTPRYLIKTRGQQVTLSCSPISGHRSVSWYQQTPGQGLQFLFEYFSETQRNKGNFPGRFSGRQFSNSRSEMNVSTLELGDSALYLCASSRDSKNTEAFFGQGTRLTVV.

This rearrangement joins TRBV5-1 to TRBJ1-1; maybe TRBD1 (5 bases). V was pared by 2 bases and J by 7 bases, with 9 bases between. Germline V lookup: CDR1 SGHRS, CDR2 YFSETQ. The CDR3 loop spans 12 amino acids. The CDR3 is CASSLDRLEAFF. Written as DNA, the CDR3 is TGCGCCAGCAGCTTAGACAGACTTGAAGCTTTCTTT.

The J gene is TRBJ2-2, the V gene TRBV6-5; TRBD2 agrees at 8 bases. The CDR3 length is 14 residues. Losses at the gene ends were 7 bases for V and 4 bases for J; bases not matched to a gene: 5. CDR1 MNHEY and CDR2 SVGAGI come from the germline V gene. CDR3: CASKAGVSTGELFF. In DNA, the CDR3 is TGTGCCAGCAAAGCGGGAGTCAGCACCGGGGAGCTGTTTTTT.

This clone was seen once. V and J are TRBV10-3 and TRBJ1-5; the match to TRBD1 covers 9 bases. Trimming took 5 bases from V and 7 from J; bases not matched to a gene: 18. The CDR3 covers 18 residues. Germline V CDR1 and CDR2: ENHRY, SYGVKD. The CDR3 protein is CAISSTENRDRVNQPQHF. In nucleotides, the CDR3 is TGTGCCATCAGTTCTACAGAAAACCGGGACAGGGTTAACCAGCCCCAGCATTTT.

The J gene is TRBJ2-3, the V gene TRBV5-1; 11 bases map to TRBD1. The CDR3 has 16 residues. Germline CDR1 is SGHRS and CDR2 is YFSETQ. V lost 4 bases, J lost 6 bases, and 10 bases stayed unmatched. As DNA, the CDR3 is TGCGCCAGCAGCCCCGGCGGACAGGGGGCGGCGGATACGCAGTATTTT. Protein product: CASSPGGQGAADTQYF.

CDR3 coding DNA: TGCGCCAGCAGCCACAGGGGATACTACAATGAGCAGTTCTTC. Residues: CASSHRGYYNEQFF. V and J are TRBV5-1 and TRBJ2-1; 7 nucleotides agree with TRBD1. Germline V CDR1 and CDR2: SGHRS, YFSETQ. The junction had 4 bases not matched to a gene; V was cut back by 4 bases and J by 3 bases. The CDR3 has 14 amino acids.

This chain joins TRBV5-6 and TRBJ1-4, with TRBD1 matching 11 bases. V lost 2 bases, J lost 8 bases, and 5 bases stayed unmatched. This CDR3 has 15 amino acids. Germline V gives CDR1 SGHDT, CDR2 YYEEEE. The CDR3 DNA reads TGTGCCAGCAGCTTCTATAGGACAGGGGGCGAAAAACTGTTTTTT. Amino acid sequence: CASSFYRTGGEKLFF.

V and J are TRBV27 and TRBJ2-1; TRBD2 is a possible D gene (5 bases). V was trimmed by 10 bases and J by 9 bases, leaving 25 bases between them. This CDR3 spans 15 amino acids. CDR1 is MNHEY and CDR2 is SMNVEV in the germline V gene (reference sequence). CDR3 in DNA: TGTGCCACCAAAAGGAAACCGACTACCTCCGCTGAGCAGTTCTTC. As protein: CATKRKPTTSAEQFF.

The chain has TRBV5-1 and TRBJ2-2, with TRBD2 matching 8 bases. V was pared by 0 bases and J by 4 bases, with 8 bases of the junction left unmatched. Germline assignment: CDR1 SGHRS and CDR2 YFSETQ. This CDR3 is built from 17 residues. CDR3 sequence reads: CASSLERAGAFTGELFF. The CDR3 DNA reads TGCGCCAGCAGCTTGGAACGAGCGGGGGCTTTCACCGGGGAGCTGTTTTTT.

The chain joins TRBV27 to TRBJ2-4, with a tentative D call TRBD2 (6 bases). V lost 6 bases to trimming and J lost 1 base, with 10 bases between them. The CDR3 loop spans 14 amino acids. The germline V gene has CDR1 MNHEY and CDR2 SMNVEV (reference sequence). The CDR3 spells CASRGGGAKNIQYF. The CDR3, as DNA: TGTGCCAGCAGAGGTGGAGGGGCCAAAAACATTCAGTACTTC.

This clone appeared once. The chain has TRBV14 and TRBJ1-1; a weak D match, TRBD1 (6 bases). The V gene lost 2 bases and the J gene lost 4 bases, with 11 bases spanning the gap. The CDR3 consists of 14 residues. Germline V gene sequence: CDR1 SGHDN, CDR2 FVKESK. The CDR3 sequence is CASSQHTGSTEAFF. CDR3 bases: TGTGCCAGCAGCCAACACACAGGGAGCACTGAAGCTTTCTTT.

This rearrangement joins TRBV19 to TRBJ1-5; D is perhaps TRBD1 (6 bases). The V end lost 4 bases, the J end lost 7 bases, and 14 bases lay between the germline ends. The CDR3 spans 14 residues. The V gene's germline CDR1 is LNHDA and CDR2 SQIVND (reference sequence). CDR3 nucleotide sequence: TGTGCCAGTAGTACGACAGGTTCGCGGCAGCCCCAGCATTTT. Protein sequence: CASSTTGSRQPQHF.

The chain employs TRBV9 and TRBJ2-1; TRBD2 matches 13 bases. Germline trimming cut 1 base from V and 7 bases from J; bases unmatched to any gene: 5. The germline V gene encodes CDR1 SGDLS and CDR2 YYNGEE. The CDR3 consists of 16 residues. This CDR3 is CASSVPGLAGENEQFF. For the CDR3, the DNA is TGTGCCAGCAGCGTACCCGGACTAGCGGGGGAAAATGAGCAGTTCTTC.

The V call is TRBV7-2, the J call TRBJ1-2; 8 nucleotides align to TRBD1. Looked up from germline, CDR1 is SGHTA and CDR2 is FQGNSA. V shed 7 bases and J 4 bases; nucleotides not matched to a gene: 20. This CDR3 has 18 amino acids. The CDR3 DNA sequence: TGTGCCAGCACCATTAAACCCGGACAGGGCCTTCTAATCTATGGCTACACCTTC. As protein: CASTIKPGQGLLIYGYTF.

The CDR3 is CASSGGSGNQPQHF. The CDR3 DNA reads TGTGCCAGCAGCGGAGGGAGTGGCAATCAGCCCCAGCATTTT. This chain links TRBV9 with TRBJ1-5; D not certain. V was pared by 3 bases and J by 2 bases, with 9 bases between. Germline V gene sequence: CDR1 SGDLS, CDR2 YYNGEE. The CDR3 contains 14 residues.

This clone showed up just a few times. V gene TRBV19 combines with J gene TRBJ1-2, with a tentative D call TRBD1 (5 bases). From germline, CDR1 is LNHDA and CDR2 SQIVND (reference sequence). The germline V and J ends were trimmed by 3 bases and 2 bases, with 13 bases remaining between them. The CDR3 sequence is 15 residues long. The CDR3 sequence: CASSISGARNYGYTF. The CDR3 DNA reads as TGTGCCAGTAGTATTAGTGGGGCCCGGAACTATGGCTACACCTTC.

CDR3 coding DNA: TGTGCCAGCAGCCCCAGACTAGCGGGAGGTTTCGACGAGCAGTACTTC. Encoded protein: CASSPRLAGGFDEQYF. V is TRBV7-8 and J is TRBJ2-7, with 13 bases aligning to TRBD2. This CDR3 has 16 amino acids. Looked up from germline, CDR1 is SGHVS and CDR2 is FQNEAQ. Losses at the gene ends were 5 bases for V and 5 bases for J; bases not matched to a gene: 9.

The rearrangement links TRBV2 to TRBJ1-2; the match to TRBD1 covers 7 bases. The CDR3 covers 17 residues. Losses at the gene ends were 6 bases for V and 0 bases for J; bases not matched to a gene: 13. Germline CDR1 and CDR2: SNHLY and FYNNEI. CDR3 coding DNA: TGTGCCAGCAGGTCCCGGGACAGAGTAGGGACTAACTATGGCTACACCTTC. Translation gives CASRSRDRVGTNYGYTF. Together with reference TRBV2 and TRBJ1-2, the CDR3 gives the full variable domain: EPEVTQTPSHQVTQMGQEVILRCVPISNHLYFYWYRQILGQKVEFLVSFYNNEISEKSEIFDDQFSVERPDGSNFTLKIRSTKLEDSAMYFCASRSRDRVGTNYGYTFGSGTRLTVV.

This clone was observed a single time. The J gene is TRBJ2-1, the V gene TRBV5-1; TRBD2 matches at 7 bases. After removal of 0 bases from V and 3 bases from J, the junction contained 0 bases not matched to a gene. Germline values: CDR1 SGHRS, CDR2 YFSETQ. The CDR3 runs to 14 residues. This chain's CDR3 is CASSLGDYYNEQFF. The CDR3 DNA follows: TGCGCCAGCAGCTTGGGGGACTACTACAATGAGCAGTTCTTC.

The V call is TRBV6-5, the J call TRBJ1-4; D uncertain. Trimming stripped 4 bases from V and 8 bases from J, with 14 bases between. Germline CDR1 and CDR2: MNHEY and SVGAGI. The CDR3 is 14 residues long. The CDR3 nucleotides read TGTGCCAGCAGTTTGGGAGGATTGAAGGAAAAACTGTTTTTT. It translates to CASSLGGLKEKLFF.

This clone was recorded once. The chain links TRBV2 to TRBJ2-7; D not certain. Trimming cost V 5 bases and J 1 base, with 12 bases left between them. CDR1 and CDR2 from the germline V gene are SNHLY and FYNNEI. This CDR3 has 14 amino acids. CDR3 sequence (DNA): TGTGCCAGCAGTTTCGAAGCCCTATCCTACGAGCAGTACTTC. Its translation: CASSFEALSYEQYF.

This clone was seen a single time. CDR3 DNA: TGTGCCAGCAGTTTAATTTCCAGGGACAATGAGCAGTTCTTC. It translates to CASSLISRDNEQFF. V is TRBV27 and J is TRBJ2-1; D perhaps matches TRBD1 (5 bases). The CDR3 has 14 residues. Between the trimmed V and J ends, which lost 2 bases and 5 bases, there was a span of 10 bases. Germline V gives CDR1 MNHEY, CDR2 SMNVEV (reference sequence).

The chain has TRBV27 and TRBJ2-7; D perhaps matches TRBD2 (5 bases). The CDR3 is made up of 14 amino acids. The V end was cut by 3 bases, the J end by 5 bases, with 14 bases between. Germline CDR1 and CDR2: MNHEY and SMNVEV (reference sequence). In nucleotides, the CDR3 is TGTGCCAGCAGTTTTGTGGGAGTCAAAAACGAGCAGTACTTC. This encodes CASSFVGVKNEQYF.

This sequence joins TRBV3-1 (or the pseudogene TRBV3-2) and TRBJ1-1; D is ambiguous. Germline V CDR1 and CDR2: LGHDT, YNNKEL (reference sequence). The CDR3 consists of 14 residues. Trimming cost V 1 base and J 4 bases, with 10 bases left between them. CDR3 nucleotide sequence: TGTGCCAGCAGCCAAGGAGGGTACCTCACTGAAGCTTTCTTT. Its translation is CASSQGGYLTEAFF.